Sequencing of this T cell receptor (beta chain) was carried out in a study of blood T cell repertoires in COVID-19. For the study at large: The study drew acute and convalescent COVID-19 samples from the United States, Italy and Spain. The cDNA or gDNA used as material had been derived from T cells, B-cell-depleted T cells, or PBMCs.

Germline V gene sequence: CDR1 MNHEY, CDR2 SMNVEV (reference sequence). V lost 6 bases and J lost 7; bases outside the gene matches: 7. The CDR3 is made up of 13 amino acids. How the authors handled the data: It was from reference gene primer amplification that nucleated cell counts were estimated. Assay used: immunoSEQ multiplex PCR; TCRdb lists only in-frame clones, some missing. V, J and clone size reflect that table, while D and trimming were determined from the DNA. The table lists around 200,000 clones, about nine tenths of them singletons. Sequences were obtained from peripheral blood. The chain links TRBV27 to TRBJ1-1, with 8 bases fitting TRBD1. This clonotype was sampled from a man in his 70s with active or convalescent COVID-19. CDR3 nucleotides: TGTGCCAGCAGCCGCAGGGGGCAGGATGAAGCTTTCTTT. Residues: CASSRRGQDEAFF.